This TCR beta chain was observed in a study of T cells after yellow fever vaccination. Study-wide context: Fractions of limited cellularity were prepared by means of SMART-Seq v4 Ultra Low Input.

This clonotype came up many times. The antigen is not known. TCRdb re-called the 5' RACE reads with MiXCR, one entry per CDR3 protein. The profile shows more than 110,000 distinct CDR3 sequences, about 7% of them singletons. V lost 0 bases and J 8 bases, leaving 5 bases between the germline ends. The length of the CDR3 is 13 residues. Germline CDR1 is WNHNN and CDR2 is SYGVQD (reference sequence). Findings and caveats of the study: A small share of clonotypes appeared in both CD4 and CD8 compartments. At 96% for CD4 and about 91% for CD8, most primary-vaccination clones showed up again after the booster.

The sequencing here drew on CD4+ T cells sorted from PBMCs, taken 10 days after the yellow fever booster vaccination. The origin of this receptor is a man aged 30-40 years who received the YFV17D yellow fever vaccine. This chain links TRBV10-1 with TRBJ1-6, with no clear D. The CDR3 DNA reads TGCGCCAGCAGTGAGTCGACTGATTCACCCCTCCACTTT. Translating it yields CASSESTDSPLHF.